These 14 T cell receptor beta chains originate from one sample sequenced in a study of T cells in localized non-small cell lung cancer. The assay was immunoSEQ multiplex PCR, and TCRdb's table has in-frame clones only and misses some. The sample yields around 1,800 clones, 24% seen once. The sample was normal lung tissue next to the tumor, taken before any cancer treatment. Source of these receptors: a male donor at least 60 years old with stage II squamous cell lung carcinoma.

The rearrangement joins TRBV19 to TRBJ2-1; the D gene is possibly TRBD2 (6 bases). Trimming pared 10 bases from V and 16 bases from J, leaving 23 bases between. CDR3 length: 12 residues. Germline-derived CDR1 and CDR2 are LNHDA and SQIVND (reference sequence). CDR3 region: CATYSSASGPFF. For the CDR3, the DNA is TGTGCCACCTATTCTAGCGCCTCGGGGCCCTTCTTC.

The sample holds a few counts of this clone. The rearrangement joins TRBV9 to TRBJ2-7; possibly TRBD1 for D (6 bases). The ends were cut back, 7 bases at V and 3 bases at J, with 14 bases in the middle. Germline loops: CDR1 SGDLS, CDR2 YYNGEE. CDR3 length equals 13 residues. CDR3 in DNA: TGTGCCAGCGGACGGACAGCAAACTACGAGCAGTACTTC. This translates into CASGRTANYEQYF.

This clone was detected only a few times. The CDR3 region is CASSYTESGGNTIYF. DNA of the CDR3: TGTGCCAGCAGTTATACGGAGTCGGGCGGAAACACCATATATTTT. The chain joins TRBV6-8 to TRBJ1-3; no clear D. The CDR3 has 15 amino acids. Deletions cut 3 bases from V and 4 bases from J, with 13 bases between. Germline CDR1 MNHGY, CDR2 SAAAGT.

The V gene is TRBV2, the J gene TRBJ2-4, with TRBD1 matching over 9 bases. This CDR3 contains 14 residues. The germline V gene encodes CDR1 SNHLY and CDR2 FYNNEI. V shed 6 bases, J shed 8 bases, and the junction held 8 bases outside the gene matches. The CDR3, as DNA: TGTGCCAGCAGCGAACAGGGGGCTTTGGACATTCAGTACTTC. Translating gives CASSEQGALDIQYF.

This clone is medium-sized in the sample. The junction does not match germline at one end; this may be a read error. V is TRBV11-3 and J is TRBJ1-5; 8 bases line up with TRBD1. Germline lookup yields CDR1 SGHNT and CDR2 YENEEA. The CDR3 covers 17 residues. CDR3 amino acids: CARSLVVVGQGDQPQHF. In nucleotides, the CDR3 is TGTGCCAGAAGCTTAGTTGTAGTCGGACAGGGAGATCAGCCCCAGCATTTT.

This clone showed up just a few times. The chain joins TRBV11-3 to TRBJ2-5, with 7 bases lining up with TRBD2. The CDR3 extends over 17 amino acids. Trimming cost V 5 bases and J 4 bases; bases outside gene matches: 16. Germline CDR1 is SGHNT and CDR2 is YENEEA. CDR3 coding DNA: TGTGCCAGCAGCCAAGGGTTCTGGCGGGGGAGAGGAGAGACCCAGTACTTC. Protein product: CASSQGFWRGRGETQYF.

The rearrangement joins TRBV5-1 to TRBJ2-1; D might be TRBD1 (5 bases). The V gene's germline CDR1 is SGHRS and CDR2 YFSETQ. With 4 bases removed from V and 2 bases from J, the gap between germline ends came to 10 bases. The CDR3 consists of 14 residues. In DNA form, the CDR3 reads TGCGCCAGCAGCACGGACACAGCCTACAATGAGCAGTTCTTC. It codes for CASSTDTAYNEQFF.

This clone is medium-sized. The chain couples TRBV4-1 to TRBJ1-5, with D possibly being TRBD1 (5 bases). The CDR3 runs 14 residues. V was cut by 0 bases and J by 6 bases, with 9 bases left in between. In germline, CDR1 is MGHRA, CDR2 YSYEKL. The CDR3 coding sequence is TGCGCCAGCAGCCAAGACCAGGGATTTCAGCCCCAGCATTTT. Encoded protein: CASSQDQGFQPQHF.

The rearrangement uses TRBV19 and TRBJ1-1, with unresolved D. The CDR3 covers 14 residues. Germline-derived CDR1 and CDR2 are LNHDA and SQIVND (reference sequence). V was cut by 6 bases and J by 0 bases, with 11 bases left in between. For the CDR3, the DNA is TGTGCCAGTAGGCCCCTCTACATGAACACTGAAGCTTTCTTT. This codes for CASRPLYMNTEAFF.

This clone was observed a handful of times. V gene TRBV9 combines with J gene TRBJ2-3; D uncertain. Germline lookup yields CDR1 SGDLS and CDR2 YYNGEE. The CDR3 totals 14 residues. Trimming left V 5 bases short and J 7 bases short, with 17 bases between. Here the CDR3 reads CASSEWADQNTQYF. CDR3 coding DNA: TGTGCCAGCAGTGAATGGGCGGACCAGAATACGCAGTATTTT.

The chain combines TRBV30 with TRBJ1-5, with TRBD1 as a possible D gene (5 bases). With 4 bases removed from V and 7 bases from J, the gap between germline ends came to 17 bases. CDR3 length: 14 residues. Germline CDR1 reads GTSNPN; CDR2 reads SVGIG (reference sequence). The chain's CDR3 is CAWNSGQGAQPQHF. In DNA form, the CDR3 reads TGTGCCTGGAATTCCGGGCAGGGCGCCCAGCCCCAGCATTTT.

This clone was counted between two and nine times. The V gene is TRBV30, the J gene TRBJ1-5; D ambiguous. Germline-derived CDR1 and CDR2 are GTSNPN and SVGIG (reference sequence). The CDR3 spans 15 residues. V lost 4 bases and J lost 3, with 16 bases in between. CDR3 DNA sequence: TGTGCCTGGAATCAAAATGGGCGAAACAATCAGCCCCAGCATTTT. Protein product: CAWNQNGRNNQPQHF.

This clone came up a few times. Compared with germline, one end of the junction differs, possibly owing to a read error. The chain has TRBV27 and TRBJ1-4; perhaps TRBD1 as D (5 bases). From germline, CDR1 is MNHEY and CDR2 SMNVEV (reference sequence). The CDR3 loop spans 15 amino acids. The chain's CDR3 is CATSEAGRINEKLFF. CDR3 sequence (DNA): TGTGCCACCAGTGAAGCGGGACGGATAAATGAAAAACTGTTTTTT.

The rearrangement uses TRBV11-3 and TRBJ2-1; 8 bases are a match to TRBD2. CDR3 length: 16 amino acids. J was trimmed by 2 bases and V by 3 bases; bases with no gene match: 6. Germline CDR1 and CDR2: SGHNT and YENEEA. CDR3: CASSLDQGLAYNEQFF. The CDR3 DNA is TGTGCCAGCAGCTTGGACCAGGGACTAGCCTACAATGAGCAGTTCTTC.